The source of this T cell receptor beta chain is a study of blood T cell repertoires in COVID-19. Study details: Acute and convalescent COVID-19 samples came from the United States, Italy and Spain. From T cells, B-cell-depleted T cells, or PBMCs came the material, which was cDNA or gDNA.

Germline assignment: CDR1 SGHAT and CDR2 FQDESV (reference sequence). V was pared by 5 bases and J by 4 bases, with 6 bases between. CDR3 length: 11 amino acids. Authors' methods: It was from reference gene primer amplification that nucleated cell counts were estimated. Some clones are missing from TCRdb's copy, which holds only in-frame ones; the method was immunoSEQ multiplex PCR. The V and J calls and the clone size are those of that table, but D and trimming were determined from the DNA. The sample comprises 300,000 to 350,000 clones, 65% to 85% of which are singletons, and about 3% rests with the top ten.

The sample comprised peripheral blood. The rearrangement joins TRBV11-1 to TRBJ2-7; D gene unclear. The sequence derives from a man under 40 with active or convalescent COVID-19. Here the CDR3 DNA reads TGTGCCAGCAGCCAGAATTACGAGCAGTACTTC. Its translation is CASSQNYEQYF.